One sample yielded the 2 T cell receptor beta chains listed below, sequenced in a study of technical replicates of blood from a handful of donors. Assay: immunoSEQ multiplex PCR; the TCRdb copy retains only in-frame clones and omits some. The data show tens of thousands of clones, approximately 97% seen once. The source material was T cells isolated from PBMCs. The receptors come from a human donor in good health.

The chain has TRBV2 and TRBJ1-4; D is undetermined. In germline, CDR1 is SNHLY, CDR2 FYNNEI. The CDR3 has 14 residues. The V and J ends lost 8 bases and 0 bases respectively, with 10 bases between them. The CDR3: CASSRAATNEKLFF. CDR3 DNA: TGTGCCAGCTCAAGAGCCGCAACTAATGAAAAACTGTTTTTT.

The chain employs TRBV11-2 and TRBJ2-7; TRBD2 agrees at 10 bases. CDR3 length equals 17 residues. V dropped 5 bases and J dropped 2; count of bases not matched to a gene: 12. CDR1 is SGHAT and CDR2 is FQNNGV in the germline V gene. DNA of the CDR3: TGTGCCAGCAGCCCGTCGAGAACTAGCGGGACAGCCTACGAGCAGTACTTC. Translated, it gives CASSPSRTSGTAYEQYF.